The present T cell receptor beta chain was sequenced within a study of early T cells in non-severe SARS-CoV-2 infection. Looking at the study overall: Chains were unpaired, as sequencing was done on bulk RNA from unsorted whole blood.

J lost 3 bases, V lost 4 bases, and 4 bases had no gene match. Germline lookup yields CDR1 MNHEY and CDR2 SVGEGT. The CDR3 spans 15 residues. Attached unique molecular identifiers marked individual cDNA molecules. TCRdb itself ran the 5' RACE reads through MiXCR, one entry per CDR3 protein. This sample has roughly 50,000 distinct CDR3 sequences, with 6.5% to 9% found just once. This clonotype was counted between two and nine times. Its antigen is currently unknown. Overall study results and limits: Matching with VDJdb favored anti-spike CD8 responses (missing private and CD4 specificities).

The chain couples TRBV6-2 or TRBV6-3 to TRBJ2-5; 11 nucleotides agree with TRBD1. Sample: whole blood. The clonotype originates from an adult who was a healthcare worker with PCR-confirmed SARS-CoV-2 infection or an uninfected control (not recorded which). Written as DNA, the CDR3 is TGTGCCAGCAGTTCAAGGACAGGGGGCAAAGAGACCCAGTACTTC. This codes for CASSSRTGGKETQYF.